The clone carrying this TCR beta chain occurred a few times. The source of the sample is a study of glioma-infiltrating T cells. J lost 2 bases, V lost 0 bases, and 1 base had no gene match. This CDR3 has 15 residues. Germline CDR1 is LGHNA and CDR2 is YNFKEQ. TCR alpha and beta CDR3 regions were amplified from RNA using iRepertoire nested multiplex PCR. TCRdb itself ran the multiplex PCR reads through MiXCR, one entry per CDR3 protein. The sample holds around 390,000 distinct CDR3 sequences, about 40% seen once. This chain connects TRBV4-2 to TRBJ2-7; 10 bases map to TRBD2. The source of this sequence is a human donor with low-grade glioma or glioblastoma, undergoing nonglioma brain surgery, or in good health (not recorded which). The sequencing input was glioma tissue, nonneoplastic brain tissue, or PBMCs (not recorded which). The CDR3 protein is CASSQESGRAYEQYF. DNA for the CDR3: TGTGCCAGCAGCCAAGAAAGCGGGAGGGCCTACGAGCAGTACTTC.